Listed here are 7 T cell receptor beta chains from one sample, sequenced in a study of cytomegalovirus exposure and HLA in healthy donors (dated by TCRdb to 2015 to 2018). Libraries were made using the immunoSEQ multiplex PCR assay. TCRdb stores this immuneACCESS table with in-frame sequences only. Part of the clones is absent; in the studies checked, under half of the shortfall reflects unresolved V genes, and no reason is known for the rest. The sample has about 360,000 clones on record, 86% of them singletons. The ten biggest clones cover over 0.75% of the sample. Source material: PBMCs. The source is a woman between 18 and 29 years old in good health and CMV-seronegative.

The J gene is TRBJ2-7, the V gene TRBV5-6, with a tentative D call TRBD1 (6 bases). CDR1 SGHDT and CDR2 YYEEEE come from the germline V gene. V shed 1 base and J shed 9 bases, with 14 bases lying between them. CDR3 length equals 13 residues. The CDR3 loop reads CASSLSSTGRQYF. DNA of the CDR3: TGTGCCAGCAGCTTGTCTTCTACAGGGAGGCAGTACTTC.

The chain uses TRBV4-1 and TRBJ2-3; 16 positions match TRBD2. CDR1 and CDR2 (germline): MGHRA, YSYEKL. V was clipped by 1 base and J by 5 bases; unmatched bases: 6. This CDR3 has 18 amino acids. The CDR3 sequence: CASSQAGTSGRVIDTQYF. CDR3 sequence (DNA): TGCGCCAGCAGCCAAGCCGGGACTAGCGGGAGGGTTATAGATACGCAGTATTTT.

This clone appeared a few times. V gene TRBV7-8 combines with J gene TRBJ2-7; D gene ambiguous. Deletions cut 8 bases from V and 1 base from J, with 12 bases between. Germline CDR1 and CDR2: SGHVS and FQNEAQ. The CDR3 totals 13 residues. This chain's CDR3 is CASVAKSSYEQYF. The CDR3 bases are TGTGCCAGCGTGGCCAAATCATCCTACGAGCAGTACTTC. Complete variable domain (other parts from reference TRBV7-8 and TRBJ2-7): GAGVSQSPRYKVAKRGQDVALRCDPISGHVSLFWYQQALGQGPEFLTYFQNEAQLDKSGLPSDRFFAERPEGSVSTLKIQRTQQEDSAVYLCASVAKSSYEQYFGPGTRLTVT.

This rearrangement joins TRBV23-1 to TRBJ2-7; no clear D. TRBV23-1 is an ORF; its function is uncertain. This CDR3 has 15 amino acids. V was clipped by 4 bases and J by 2 bases, with 15 bases between them. CDR3: CASSPRIPRAYEQYF. Here the CDR3 DNA reads TGCGCCAGCAGTCCAAGAATACCTCGCGCCTACGAGCAGTACTTC.

The chain joins TRBV5-1 to TRBJ1-2; 7 positions match TRBD1. CDR1 SGHRS and CDR2 YFSETQ come from the germline V gene. The ends lost 4 bases at V and 0 bases at J; junction bases unmatched: 6. The CDR3 covers 15 residues. The CDR3, as DNA: TGCGCCAGCAGCACCGCAGGGACAGCTAACTATGGCTACACCTTC. This codes for CASSTAGTANYGYTF.

The chain uses TRBV27 and TRBJ1-2; no clear D gene. The CDR3 is made up of 14 amino acids. The germline CDR1 and CDR2 sequences are MNHEY and SMNVEV (reference sequence). Trimming stripped 7 bases from V and 2 bases from J, with 14 bases between. The DNA for the CDR3 is TGTGCCAGCAAACAATCCGGGATCAACTATGGCTACACCTTC. It is translated as CASKQSGINYGYTF.

Here the CDR3 reads CAWTTTGSYGYTF. As DNA, the CDR3 is TGTGCCTGGACAACTACAGGGTCGTATGGCTACACCTTC. The rearrangement joins TRBV30 to TRBJ1-2, with TRBD1 as a possible D gene (6 bases). Trimming left V 4 bases short and J 5 bases short, with 14 bases between. The V gene's germline CDR1 is GTSNPN and CDR2 SVGIG (reference sequence). This CDR3 is built from 13 residues.